A selection of T cell receptor beta chains follows, all from one sample in a study of CD8+ T cells in alopecia areata. Clones were read by immunoSEQ multiplex PCR, and TCRdb kept only the in-frame ones, dropping some. Among about 120,000 clones listed, more than 45% were seen once. This material consisted of CD4+ T cells sorted from blood, taken at week 4, from a patient treated with tofacitinib. These receptors were taken from a human donor with alopecia areata. Both conserved end residues are part of each CDR3. The order of the fields is CDR3 protein, CDR3 DNA, clone size, J gene, D gene, V gene. A D gene is named only where the DNA matches it firmly. The size field is filled for only some rows; it gives once, few, many or a size class.

CDR3aa: CSASTGGVQYF
CDR3nt: TGCAGTGCTTCGACAGGGGGCGTGCAGTACTTC
abundance: -
j_gene: TRBJ2-7
d_gene: TRBD1
v_gene: TRBV20-1

CDR3aa: CASSLSGGHSNQPQHF
CDR3nt: TGTGCCAGCTCACTCTCCGGAGGACATAGCAATCAGCCCCAGCATTTT
abundance: once
j_gene: TRBJ1-5
d_gene: -
v_gene: TRBV18

CDR3aa: CAWIQGYNEQFF
CDR3nt: TGTGCCTGGATACAGGGTTACAATGAGCAGTTCTTC
abundance: once
j_gene: TRBJ2-1
d_gene: -
v_gene: TRBV30

CDR3aa: CSVRGSVDGHTEAFF
CDR3nt: TGCAGCGTCAGGGGTTCGGTTGACGGCCACACTGAAGCTTTCTTT
abundance: few
j_gene: TRBJ1-1
d_gene: -
v_gene: TRBV29-1

CDR3aa: CASSPAEAGSYGYTF
CDR3nt: TGTGCCAGCAGTCCCGCCGAGGCAGGCTCTTATGGCTACACCTTC
abundance: once
j_gene: TRBJ1-2
d_gene: -
v_gene: TRBV7-9

CDR3aa: CASSDTDREGAFF
CDR3nt: TGTGCCAGCAGCGATACGGACAGGGAAGGAGCTTTCTTT
abundance: -
j_gene: TRBJ1-1
d_gene: TRBD1
v_gene: TRBV7-2

CDR3aa: CAWSAPGRSNQPQHF
CDR3nt: TGTGCCTGGAGTGCACCAGGGAGGAGCAATCAGCCCCAGCATTTT
abundance: once
j_gene: TRBJ1-5
d_gene: -
v_gene: TRBV30

CDR3aa: CASSRNQGAGVTDTQYF
CDR3nt: TGTGCCAGCAGCCGGAACCAGGGGGCAGGGGTCACAGATACGCAGTATTTT
abundance: few
j_gene: TRBJ2-3
d_gene: TRBD1
v_gene: TRBV5-8

CDR3aa: CASKAGTNYNEQFF
CDR3nt: TGTGCCAGCAAGGCCGGGACAAATTACAATGAGCAGTTCTTC
abundance: few
j_gene: TRBJ2-1
d_gene: -
v_gene: TRBV2

CDR3aa: CASSPGRAHGNTIYF
CDR3nt: TGTGCCAGCAGCCCCGGCCGCGCGCATGGAAACACCATATATTTT
abundance: -
j_gene: TRBJ1-3
d_gene: -
v_gene: TRBV27

CDR3aa: CAWSVQGRDIQYF
CDR3nt: TGTGCCTGGAGTGTACAGGGGAGAGACATTCAGTACTTC
abundance: -
j_gene: TRBJ2-4
d_gene: TRBD1
v_gene: TRBV30

CDR3aa: CSLLWGGEQYF
CDR3nt: TGCAGCCTTTTGTGGGGCGGCGAGCAGTACTTC
abundance: -
j_gene: TRBJ2-7
d_gene: -
v_gene: TRBV29-1

CDR3aa: CASSLEAPLRELFF
CDR3nt: TGCGCCAGCAGCTTGGAAGCACCTCTCCGGGAGCTGTTTTTT
abundance: -
j_gene: TRBJ2-2
d_gene: -
v_gene: TRBV5-1

CDR3aa: CSVSRTVTNYGYTF
CDR3nt: TGCAGCGTCTCAAGGACAGTAACTAACTATGGCTACACCTTC
abundance: -
j_gene: TRBJ1-2
d_gene: -
v_gene: TRBV29-1

CDR3aa: CASSSGTGYSYEQYF
CDR3nt: TGTGCCAGCAGTTCCGGGACAGGGTACTCCTACGAGCAGTACTTC
abundance: -
j_gene: TRBJ2-7
d_gene: TRBD1
v_gene: TRBV6-5

CDR3aa: CASSEGARNEQYF
CDR3nt: TGCGCCAGCAGTGAGGGGGCTCGGAACGAGCAGTACTTC
abundance: -
j_gene: TRBJ2-7
d_gene: -
v_gene: TRBV10-1

CDR3aa: CASSQGPGSNEQFF
CDR3nt: TGCGCCAGCAGCCAAGGCCCGGGGTCCAATGAGCAGTTCTTC
abundance: -
j_gene: TRBJ2-1
d_gene: -
v_gene: TRBV4-1

CDR3aa: CASSTGGGTEAFF
CDR3nt: TGTGCCAGTAGTACAGGGGGAGGCACTGAAGCTTTCTTT
abundance: few
j_gene: TRBJ1-1
d_gene: TRBD1
v_gene: TRBV19

CDR3aa: CAWEANGGNQPQHF
CDR3nt: TGTGCCTGGGAAGCCAACGGGGGCAATCAGCCCCAGCATTTT
abundance: -
j_gene: TRBJ1-5
d_gene: -
v_gene: TRBV30

CDR3aa: CASSPGGQGQYF
CDR3nt: TGTGCCAGCTCACCAGGGGGACAGGGACAGTACTTC
abundance: -
j_gene: TRBJ2-7
d_gene: TRBD1
v_gene: TRBV18

CDR3aa: CATNQDVNTEAFF
CDR3nt: TGTGCAACAAACCAGGACGTGAACACTGAAGCTTTCTTT
abundance: -
j_gene: TRBJ1-1
d_gene: -
v_gene: TRBV2

CDR3aa: CASRRRDINYEQYF
CDR3nt: TGTGCCAGCAGGCGCCGGGACATAAACTACGAGCAGTACTTC
abundance: -
j_gene: TRBJ2-7
d_gene: -
v_gene: TRBV2

CDR3aa: CASSDHRGNTDTQYF
CDR3nt: TGTGCCAGCAGTGACCACAGAGGAAACACAGATACGCAGTATTTT
abundance: -
j_gene: TRBJ2-3
d_gene: -
v_gene: TRBV9

CDR3aa: CATGTGDEKLFF
CDR3nt: TGTGCCACCGGGACAGGGGATGAAAAACTGTTTTTT
abundance: few
j_gene: TRBJ1-4
d_gene: TRBD1
v_gene: TRBV28

CDR3aa: CASSRPFTDTQYF
CDR3nt: TGTGCCAGCAGTCGACCGTTCACAGATACGCAGTATTTT
abundance: -
j_gene: TRBJ2-3
d_gene: -
v_gene: TRBV5-4

CDR3aa: CASSFSPREQQYF
CDR3nt: TGTGCCAGCAGCTTCTCCCCCCGGGAGCAGCAGTACTTC
abundance: -
j_gene: TRBJ2-7
d_gene: -
v_gene: TRBV7-3

CDR3aa: CSVGGTGQETQYF
CDR3nt: TGCAGCGTTGGTGGGACAGGACAAGAGACCCAGTACTTC
abundance: -
j_gene: TRBJ2-5
d_gene: TRBD1
v_gene: TRBV29-1

CDR3aa: CSASPRRDTQYF
CDR3nt: TGCAGCGCAAGTCCCCGACGCGATACGCAGTATTTT
abundance: few
j_gene: TRBJ2-3
d_gene: -
v_gene: TRBV29-1

CDR3aa: CSELAVPETQYF
CDR3nt: TGCAGCGAACTGGCGGTGCCGGAGACCCAGTACTTC
abundance: -
j_gene: TRBJ2-5
d_gene: -
v_gene: TRBV29-1

CDR3aa: CSVTADRARDTQYF
CDR3nt: TGCAGCGTCACCGCGGACAGGGCCCGCGATACGCAGTATTTT
abundance: few
j_gene: TRBJ2-3
d_gene: TRBD1
v_gene: TRBV29-1

CDR3aa: CASSYIGHLNTEAFF
CDR3nt: TGTGCCAGCAGCTATATAGGACACCTTAACACTGAAGCTTTCTTT
abundance: -
j_gene: TRBJ1-1
d_gene: -
v_gene: TRBV7-9

CDR3aa: CASSLTQGPGTQYF
CDR3nt: TGTGCCAGCAGCTTAACACAGGGGCCAGGTACGCAGTATTTT
abundance: -
j_gene: TRBJ2-3
d_gene: TRBD1
v_gene: TRBV7-3

CDR3aa: CAWSLGNYGYTF
CDR3nt: TGTGCCTGGAGTCTGGGGAACTATGGCTACACCTTC
abundance: few
j_gene: TRBJ1-2
d_gene: -
v_gene: TRBV30

CDR3aa: CAWSGLAGVETGELFF
CDR3nt: TGTGCCTGGAGCGGACTAGCGGGAGTAGAAACCGGGGAGCTGTTTTTT
abundance: -
j_gene: TRBJ2-2
d_gene: TRBD2
v_gene: TRBV30

CDR3aa: CASSRGQDISGANVLTF
CDR3nt: TGTGCCAGCAGCCGGGGACAGGACATCTCTGGGGCCAACGTCCTGACTTTC
abundance: -
j_gene: TRBJ2-6
d_gene: TRBD1
v_gene: TRBV7-6

CDR3aa: CASSSPMAGTNYGYTF
CDR3nt: TGTGCCAGCAGCTCCCCAATGGCAGGGACTAACTATGGCTACACCTTC
abundance: -
j_gene: TRBJ1-2
d_gene: -
v_gene: TRBV7-8

CDR3aa: CASSYGVSGANVLTF
CDR3nt: TGTGCCAGCAGTTACGGAGTGTCTGGGGCCAACGTCCTGACTTTC
abundance: few
j_gene: TRBJ2-6
d_gene: -
v_gene: TRBV6-6

CDR3aa: CASSLQETQYF
CDR3nt: TGTGCCAGCAGCCTACAAGAGACCCAGTACTTC
abundance: -
j_gene: TRBJ2-5
d_gene: -
v_gene: TRBV7-9

CDR3aa: CASRGRGNIQYF
CDR3nt: TGTGCCAGCAGGGGCCGGGGCAACATTCAGTACTTC
abundance: -
j_gene: TRBJ2-4
d_gene: -
v_gene: TRBV2

CDR3aa: CATSRAGGRSPLHF
CDR3nt: TGTGCCACCAGCAGAGCAGGGGGCAGGTCACCCCTCCACTTT
abundance: -
j_gene: TRBJ1-6
d_gene: TRBD1
v_gene: TRBV15

CDR3aa: CASSLAHLPTDTQYF
CDR3nt: TGTGCCAGCAGCTTAGCCCACTTACCCACAGATACGCAGTATTTT
abundance: few
j_gene: TRBJ2-3
d_gene: -
v_gene: TRBV7-2